A selection of T cell receptor beta chains follows, all from one sample in a study of blood T cell repertoires in COVID-19. Generated by immunoSEQ multiplex PCR, the TCRdb table keeps only in-frame clones and is missing some. The sample has some 74,000 clones, 65% to 80% seen once. Sequencing was carried out using peripheral blood. The source of these receptors is a woman in her forties or fifties with acute or convalescent COVID-19. Each CDR3 is given with its conserved first and last residue. The D gene is left open where the match is weak. Expanded clones get a size class; other rows say once, few or many, or leave the size out.

CDR3 | DNA | J | D | size | V
CASRHPLTGIRSNYGYTF | TGTGCCAGCAGACACCCCCTTACAGGGATTAGATCCAACTATGGCTACACCTTC | TRBJ1-2 | NA | NA | TRBV5-6
CASSNGQVPSGRARYEQYF | TGTGCCAGTAGTAACGGACAGGTGCCTAGCGGGAGGGCCAGGTACGAGCAGTACTTC | TRBJ2-7 | TRBD2 | NA | TRBV19
CASSVGRDSYEQYF | TGTGCCAGCAGTGTTGGCAGGGATAGTTACGAGCAGTACTTC | TRBJ2-7 | NA | few | TRBV2
CASSRGLAGGGTDTQYF | TGTGCCAGCAGCCGTGGGCTAGCGGGGGGGGGCACAGATACGCAGTATTTT | TRBJ2-3 | TRBD2 | NA | TRBV7-6
CASSPRLAAAYNEQFF | TGTGCCAGCAGCCCACGACTAGCCGCAGCCTACAATGAGCAGTTCTTC | TRBJ2-1 | TRBD2 | NA | TRBV7-7
CSVQGGDYEQYF | TGCAGCGTACAGGGTGGTGACTACGAGCAGTACTTC | TRBJ2-7 | NA | NA | TRBV29-1
CASSDLDSNYGYTF | TGTGCCAGCAGTGATTTGGACAGCAACTATGGCTACACCTTC | TRBJ1-2 | NA | few | TRBV25-1
CASSYKTGQEWGNTEAFF | TGTGCCAGCAGTTACAAGACAGGACAGGAATGGGGGAACACTGAAGCTTTCTTT | TRBJ1-1 | TRBD1 | NA | TRBV6-2/TRBV6-3
CASSRSYGTGEQYF | TGTGCCAGCAGTCGTTCATATGGGACAGGCGAGCAGTACTTC | TRBJ2-7 | TRBD1 | NA | TRBV7-9
CASSQGGVEETQYF | TGTGCCAGCAGCCAAGGGGGGGTTGAAGAGACCCAGTACTTC | TRBJ2-5 | NA | NA | TRBV11-2
CASSPFTLRDRASAEQYF | TGTGCCAGCTCACCGTTTACGTTGCGGGACAGGGCATCGGCCGAGCAGTACTTC | TRBJ2-7 | TRBD1 | few | TRBV18
CAGLSGAGELTGELFF | TGTGCCGGCCTTAGTGGGGCGGGGGAGCTCACCGGGGAGCTGTTTTTT | TRBJ2-2 | TRBD2 | NA | TRBV2
CASTRTSGGEGELFF | TGTGCCAGCACTAGGACTAGCGGGGGGGAAGGGGAGCTGTTTTTT | TRBJ2-2 | TRBD2 | once | TRBV6-5
CSASSGSDYNEQFF | TGCAGTGCTAGTAGCGGGAGCGACTACAATGAGCAGTTCTTC | TRBJ2-1 | TRBD2 | NA | TRBV20-1
CASRRDFIEAFF | TGTGCCAGCAGACGGGACTTTATCGAAGCTTTCTTT | TRBJ1-1 | NA | NA | TRBV7-9
CASSPTGVNQPQHF | TGCGCCAGCAGCCCGACAGGGGTTAATCAGCCCCAGCATTTT | TRBJ1-5 | TRBD1 | NA | TRBV10-2
CASSPPSSLEQFF | TGTGCCAGCTCACCACCCTCTTCACTAGAGCAGTTCTTC | TRBJ2-1 | NA | NA | TRBV18
CASSAGTLASTEAFF | TGTGCCAGCAGTGCCGGGACTTTAGCGAGCACTGAAGCTTTCTTT | TRBJ1-1 | NA | NA | TRBV27
CASSIGESNQPQHF | TGTGCCAGCAGCATCGGAGAAAGCAATCAGCCCCAGCATTTT | TRBJ1-5 | NA | NA | TRBV7-9
CASSPSDSHSTDTQYF | TGTGCCAGCTCACCCAGTGACAGCCATTCAACAGATACGCAGTATTTT | TRBJ2-3 | NA | NA | TRBV18
CASSEQGLTSPLHF | TGTGCCAGCAGCGAACAGGGGTTGACGTCACCCCTCCACTTT | TRBJ1-6 | TRBD1 | NA | TRBV3-1/TRBV3-2
CASSTGILRYGYTF | TGTGCCAGCAGTACAGGGATCCTACGGTATGGCTACACCTTC | TRBJ1-2 | NA | once | TRBV28
CASSLFRQATSNEQFF | TGTGCCAGCAGTTTATTCCGACAGGCAACCTCCAATGAGCAGTTCTTC | TRBJ2-1 | NA | NA | TRBV27
CASSLAPGTNYGYTF | TGTGCCAGCAGTTTAGCCCCCGGGACAAACTATGGCTACACCTTC | TRBJ1-2 | NA | NA | TRBV27
CASRPSTTGNYGYTF | TGTGCCAGCAGACCCTCGACGACCGGGAACTATGGCTACACCTTC | TRBJ1-2 | NA | once | TRBV6-5
CASETRGFGSYNEQFF | TGTGCCAGTGAGACTAGAGGGTTTGGCTCCTACAATGAGCAGTTCTTC | TRBJ2-1 | NA | NA | TRBV28
CASSFQRDTSYEQYF | TGTGCCAGCAGCTTCCAGCGGGACACCTCCTACGAGCAGTACTTC | TRBJ2-7 | NA | many | TRBV11-2
CASSYSRATEAFF | TGTGCCAGCAGTTACTCCAGGGCTACTGAAGCTTTCTTT | TRBJ1-1 | NA | NA | TRBV6-2/TRBV6-3
CASSQDYEGYTF | TGTGCCAGCAGCCAAGATTATGAGGGCTACACCTTC | TRBJ1-2 | NA | few | TRBV3-1/TRBV3-2
CASSSDYQGGNEQFF | TGCGCCAGCAGCTCTGACTACCAGGGAGGCAATGAGCAGTTCTTC | TRBJ2-1 | NA | NA | TRBV4-3
CASSKSGGETSNQPQHF | TGTGCCAGCAGCAAATCGGGGGGGGAAACTAGCAATCAGCCCCAGCATTTT | TRBJ1-5 | NA | NA | TRBV2
CASSQDQKQPQHF | TGTGCCAGCAGCCAAGATCAGAAGCAGCCCCAGCATTTT | TRBJ1-5 | NA | NA | TRBV3-1/TRBV3-2
CASSQVVESVGNTEAFF | TGTGCCAGCAGCCAAGTGGTCGAAAGCGTGGGGAACACTGAAGCTTTCTTT | TRBJ1-1 | NA | NA | TRBV3-1/TRBV3-2
CASSSIPGLAGDPTYEQYF | TGTGCCAGCAGCTCGATTCCGGGACTAGCGGGAGACCCTACCTACGAGCAGTACTTC | TRBJ2-7 | TRBD2 | few | TRBV7-9
CASSDRQTLGYTF | TGTGCCAGCAGCGACAGACAAACCTTAGGCTACACCTTC | TRBJ1-2 | NA | NA | TRBV25-1
CASSKTGLADTQYF | TGTGCCAGCAGTAAGACAGGGTTGGCAGATACGCAGTATTTT | TRBJ2-3 | TRBD1 | NA | TRBV28
CASRLAVYNEQFF | TGTGCCAGCCGGCTAGCGGTCTACAATGAGCAGTTCTTC | TRBJ2-1 | TRBD2 | NA | TRBV27
CASSGTSGTYEQYF | TGTGCCAGCAGTGGGACTAGCGGTACCTACGAGCAGTACTTC | TRBJ2-7 | TRBD2 | NA | TRBV28
CASSQLDRLYGYTF | TGTGCCAGCAGCCAACTGGACAGATTATATGGCTACACCTTC | TRBJ1-2 | NA | NA | TRBV4-2
CASSGSRTSYNEQFF | TGTGCCAGCAGTGGTAGCCGTACCTCCTACAATGAGCAGTTCTTC | TRBJ2-1 | NA | NA | TRBV6-2/TRBV6-3
CASIGGSSYNEQFF | TGTGCCAGCATCGGCGGGAGCTCCTACAATGAGCAGTTCTTC | TRBJ2-1 | TRBD2 | NA | TRBV2